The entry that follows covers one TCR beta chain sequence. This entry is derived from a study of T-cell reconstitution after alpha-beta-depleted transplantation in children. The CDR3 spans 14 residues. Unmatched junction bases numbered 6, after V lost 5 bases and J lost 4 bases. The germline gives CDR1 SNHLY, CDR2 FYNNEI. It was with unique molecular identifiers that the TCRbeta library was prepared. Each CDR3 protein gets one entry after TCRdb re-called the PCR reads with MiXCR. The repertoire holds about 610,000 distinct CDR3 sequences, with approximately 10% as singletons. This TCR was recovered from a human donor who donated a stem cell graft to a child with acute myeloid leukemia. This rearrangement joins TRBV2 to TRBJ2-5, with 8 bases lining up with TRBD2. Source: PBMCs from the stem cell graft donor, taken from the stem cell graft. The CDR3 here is CASSTQLAGETQYF. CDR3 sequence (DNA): TGTGCCAGCAGTACGCAGCTAGCGGGAGAGACCCAGTACTTC. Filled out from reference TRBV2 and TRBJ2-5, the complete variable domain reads EPEVTQTPSHQVTQMGQEVILRCVPISNHLYFYWYRQILGQKVEFLVSFYNNEISEKSEIFDDQFSVERPDGSNFTLKIRSTKLEDSAMYFCASSTQLAGETQYFGPGTRLLVL.